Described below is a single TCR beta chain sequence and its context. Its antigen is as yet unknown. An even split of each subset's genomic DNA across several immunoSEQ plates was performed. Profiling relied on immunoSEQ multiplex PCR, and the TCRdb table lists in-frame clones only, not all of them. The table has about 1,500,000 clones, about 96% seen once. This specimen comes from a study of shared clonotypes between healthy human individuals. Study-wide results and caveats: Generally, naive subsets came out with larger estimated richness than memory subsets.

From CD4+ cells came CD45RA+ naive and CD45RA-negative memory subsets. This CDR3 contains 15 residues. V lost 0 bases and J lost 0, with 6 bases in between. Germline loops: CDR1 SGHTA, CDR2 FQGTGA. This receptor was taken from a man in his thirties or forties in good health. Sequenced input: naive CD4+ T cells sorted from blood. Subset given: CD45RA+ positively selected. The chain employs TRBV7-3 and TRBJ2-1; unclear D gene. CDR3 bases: TGTGCCAGCAGCTTAACCAGCCGCTCCTACAATGAGCAGTTCTTC. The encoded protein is CASSLTSRSYNEQFF.